This entry lists 14 T cell receptor beta chains sequenced from one sample in a study of technical replicates of blood from a few donors. Sequencing used immunoSEQ multiplex PCR; TCRdb keeps in-frame clones, though not all of them. This table holds tens of thousands of clones, over 95% found once. Sequencing was carried out using T cells isolated from PBMCs. The receptors originated from a human donor in good health.

The chain's CDR3 is CASSLGLVVNEQFF. The CDR3 DNA reads TGTGCCAGCAGTTTGGGACTAGTAGTCAATGAGCAGTTCTTC. This chain uses TRBV6-5 with TRBJ2-1, with TRBD2 matching over 8 bases. Germline CDR1 reads MNHEY; CDR2 reads SVGAGI. Trimming at V came to 4 bases and at J to 6 bases, leaving 5 bases not matched to a gene. The CDR3 loop spans 14 amino acids.

The chain carries TRBV5-1 and TRBJ2-1, with D maybe TRBD2 (5 bases). Germline V CDR1 and CDR2: SGHRS, YFSETQ. This CDR3 is built from 15 residues. The ends were cut back, 5 bases at V and 4 bases at J, with 16 bases in the middle. CDR3 amino acids: CASSLEGWAYNEQFF. The CDR3, as DNA: TGCGCCAGCAGTCTCGAGGGATGGGCTTACAATGAGCAGTTCTTC.

The V gene is TRBV5-1, the J gene TRBJ2-3; TRBD1 matches 7 bases. V lost 3 bases and J lost 3; bases outside the gene matches: 7. Germline V lookup: CDR1 SGHRS, CDR2 YFSETQ. This CDR3 is built from 15 residues. CDR3 sequence reads: CASSSPGQSTDTQYF. For the CDR3, the DNA is TGCGCCAGCAGCTCGCCGGGACAGAGTACAGATACGCAGTATTTT.

The V call is TRBV6-1, the J call TRBJ2-7; the D gene is possibly TRBD2 (6 bases). V lost 1 base and J lost 2, with 21 bases in between. From germline, CDR1 is MNHNS and CDR2 SASEGT. The CDR3 sequence is 18 residues long. The CDR3 nucleotides are TGTGCCAGCAGTGAAGGAACTAGCCGGGCGGGCCTTACCTACGAGCAGTACTTC. Its translation is CASSEGTSRAGLTYEQYF.

V and J are TRBV6-1 and TRBJ2-1, with 11 positions matching TRBD2. Germline trimming cut 5 bases from V and 8 bases from J; bases unmatched to any gene: 8. Germline-derived CDR1 and CDR2 are MNHNS and SASEGT. This CDR3 has 15 amino acids. The CDR3 reads CASSPTSGSLYEQFF. The CDR3 DNA follows: TGTGCCAGCAGTCCCACTAGCGGGAGTCTCTATGAGCAGTTCTTC.

This CDR3 reads CASSQAPFSSKGKRGRNTEAFF. The CDR3 coding sequence is TGCGCCAGCAGCCAAGCGCCGTTTTCGTCAAAAGGTAAGAGGGGGCGAAACACTGAAGCTTTCTTT. The rearrangement joins TRBV4-1 to TRBJ1-1, with 7 bases that match TRBD1. The J segment lost 2 bases and the V segment lost 1 base, leaving 25 bases of the junction unmatched. The CDR3 is 22 residues long. CDR1 is MGHRA and CDR2 is YSYEKL in the germline V gene.

This chain links TRBV28 with TRBJ1-4; D may be TRBD1 (6 bases). The germline CDR1 and CDR2 sequences are MDHEN and SYDVKM. Trimming removed 5 bases from V and 13 bases from J, with 14 bases in between. The CDR3 covers 12 residues. The chain's CDR3 is CASSSPVGGLFF. The DNA of the CDR3 is TGTGCCAGCAGTAGTCCAGTAGGGGGACTGTTTTTT. Complete variable domain (other parts from reference TRBV28 and TRBJ1-4): DVKVTQSSRYLVKRTGEKVFLECVQDMDHENMFWYRQDPGLGLRLIYFSYDVKMKEKGDIPEGYSVSREKKERFSLILESASTNQTSMYLCASSSPVGGLFFGSGTQLSVL.

The chain employs TRBV7-6 and TRBJ1-1; D is possibly TRBD1 (5 bases). CDR1 SGHVS and CDR2 FNYEAQ come from the germline V gene. V was pared by 5 bases and J by 7 bases, with 23 bases between. This CDR3 comprises 16 residues. In DNA, the CDR3 is TGTGCCAGCAGCAAAAAGGCGGCAGGGCACCCTCTTGAAGCTTTCTTT. The encoded protein is CASSKKAAGHPLEAFF.

The rearrangement uses TRBV7-9 and TRBJ2-1; TRBD2 aligns across 7 bases. J lost 5 bases, V lost 3 bases, and 4 bases had no gene match. The germline gives CDR1 SEHNR, CDR2 FQNEAQ (reference sequence). CDR3 length: 14 residues. The CDR3 DNA sequence: TGTGCCAGCAGCTTGGGCGGGAGTAACAATGAGCAGTTCTTC. This sequence encodes CASSLGGSNNEQFF.

This clone was seen a single time. The chain combines TRBV28 with TRBJ1-1; no clear D. Trimming pared 1 base from V and 2 bases from J, leaving 14 bases between. This CDR3 has 16 residues. Germline values: CDR1 MDHEN, CDR2 SYDVKM. This chain's CDR3 is CASSLFVSGGNTEAFF. In DNA form, the CDR3 reads TGTGCCAGCAGTTTATTCGTCTCTGGAGGAAACACTGAAGCTTTCTTT.

V gene TRBV2 combines with J gene TRBJ1-2; a weak D match, TRBD1 (6 bases). V was pared by 2 bases and J by 1 base, with 14 bases between. The CDR3 consists of 16 residues. The germline V gene has CDR1 SNHLY and CDR2 FYNNEI. CDR3 DNA sequence: TGTGCCAGCAGTGAAAGAGGCAGGGGCTTTAACTATGGCTACACCTTC. It encodes CASSERGRGFNYGYTF. The whole variable domain, filled in from reference TRBV2 and TRBJ1-2, reads EPEVTQTPSHQVTQMGQEVILRCVPISNHLYFYWYRQILGQKVEFLVSFYNNEISEKSEIFDDQFSVERPDGSNFTLKIRSTKLEDSAMYFCASSERGRGFNYGYTFGSGTRLTVV.

The genes are TRBV10-1 and TRBJ2-3; D gene unclear. CDR1 and CDR2 (germline): WNHNN, SYGVQD (reference sequence). This CDR3 is 16 amino acids long. V lost 0 bases, J lost 2 bases, and 12 bases lay in between. The CDR3 sequence: CASSESFPYTTDTQYF. Here the CDR3 DNA reads TGCGCCAGCAGTGAGTCGTTCCCGTACACCACAGATACGCAGTATTTT.

The V and J genes are TRBV28 and TRBJ1-4; D possibly corresponds to TRBD1 (6 bases). The CDR3 is made up of 16 amino acids. The V end was cut by 7 bases, the J end by 0 bases, with 15 bases between. Germline V CDR1 and CDR2: MDHEN, SYDVKM. CDR3 sequence reads: CASMAPRGPTNEKLFF. CDR3 DNA: TGTGCCAGCATGGCGCCCAGGGGCCCAACTAATGAAAAACTGTTTTTT.

V gene TRBV19 combines with J gene TRBJ1-2; tentative D call: TRBD1 (5 bases). The CDR3 is made up of 14 amino acids. From germline, CDR1 is LNHDA and CDR2 SQIVND (reference sequence). With 2 bases removed from V and 7 bases from J, the gap between germline ends came to 14 bases. The CDR3 loop is CASSILQDTGGYTF. CDR3 sequence (DNA): TGTGCCAGTAGTATACTACAGGATACAGGTGGCTACACCTTC.